This T cell receptor beta chain was recovered during a study of tissue T cells after allogeneic stem cell transplantation. TCRdb keeps only in-frame clones here, not all; method: immunoSEQ multiplex PCR. The table has 10,000 or so clones, 50% to 70% seen once. Trimming took 4 bases from V and 7 from J, leaving 10 bases between them. The CDR3 has 13 amino acids. The germline V gene has CDR1 MDHEN and CDR2 SYDVKM. In the case of this clone: The antigen is unknown.

Overall study results and limits: Sampling depth was limited, and the cohort was small and clinically varied.

This chain joins TRBV28 and TRBJ2-2; D unresolved. This TCR came from a woman between 18 and 50 years old with breast cancer. Material: tissue from the ileum, obtained at autopsy. CDR3 bases: TGTGCCAGCAGTTCCCACCCGGGCGGGGAGCTGTTTTTT. This encodes CASSSHPGGELFF.